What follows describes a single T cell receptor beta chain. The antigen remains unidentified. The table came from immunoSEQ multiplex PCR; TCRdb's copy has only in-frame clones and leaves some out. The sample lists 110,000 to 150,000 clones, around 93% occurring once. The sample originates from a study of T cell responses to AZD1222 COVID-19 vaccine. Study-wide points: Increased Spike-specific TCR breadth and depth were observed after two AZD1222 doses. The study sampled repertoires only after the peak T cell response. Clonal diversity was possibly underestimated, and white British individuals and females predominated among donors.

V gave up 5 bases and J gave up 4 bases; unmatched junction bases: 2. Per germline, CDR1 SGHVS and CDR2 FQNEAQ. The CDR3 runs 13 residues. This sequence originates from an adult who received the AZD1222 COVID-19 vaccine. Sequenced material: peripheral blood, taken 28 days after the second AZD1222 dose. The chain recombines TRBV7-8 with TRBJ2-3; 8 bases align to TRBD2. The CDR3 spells CASSRTSPDTQYF. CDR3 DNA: TGTGCCAGCAGCCGGACTAGCCCAGATACGCAGTATTTT.